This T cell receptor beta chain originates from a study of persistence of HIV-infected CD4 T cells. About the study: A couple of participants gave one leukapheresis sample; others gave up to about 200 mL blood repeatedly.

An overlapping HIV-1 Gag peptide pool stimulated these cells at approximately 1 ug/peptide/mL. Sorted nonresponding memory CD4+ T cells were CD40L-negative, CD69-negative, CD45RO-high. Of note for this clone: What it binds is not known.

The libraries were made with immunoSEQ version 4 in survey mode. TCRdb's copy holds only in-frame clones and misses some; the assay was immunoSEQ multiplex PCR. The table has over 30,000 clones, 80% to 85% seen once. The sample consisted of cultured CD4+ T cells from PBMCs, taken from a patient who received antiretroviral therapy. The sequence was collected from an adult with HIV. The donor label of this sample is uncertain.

This chain's CDR3 is CAWSPEVGGWEQYF. CDR3 in DNA: TGTGCCTGGAGTCCCGAGGTGGGGGGTTGGGAGCAGTACTTC. This rearrangement joins TRBV30 to TRBJ2-7; possibly TRBD2 for D (6 bases). CDR3 length: 14 residues. Germline CDR1 reads GTSNPN; CDR2 reads SVGIG (reference sequence). The V and J ends lost 2 bases and 7 bases respectively, with 18 bases between them.